The 30 T cell receptor beta chains presented below share a single source sample, sequenced in a study of blood T cell repertoires in COVID-19. Data came from immunoSEQ multiplex PCR; TCRdb stores just in-frame clones and leaves some out. The table has roughly 100,000 clones, around 84% seen once. The sample comprised peripheral blood. The source of these receptors is a man aged 50 or older with active or convalescent COVID-19.

V is TRBV6-5 and J is TRBJ1-2, with D unresolved. The germline CDR1 and CDR2 sequences are MNHEY and SVGAGI. V was pared by 7 bases and J by 7 bases, with 13 bases between. The CDR3 has 12 amino acids. The CDR3 loop is CASTSHRLGYTF. Here the CDR3 DNA reads TGTGCCAGCACATCACACCGCCTTGGCTACACCTTC.

Regarding this clone: One end of the junction is discordant with germline, which a read error may explain. The chain has TRBV19 and TRBJ2-3; 11 bases line up with TRBD2. The CDR3 loop spans 13 amino acids. The germline V gene has CDR1 LNHDA and CDR2 SQIVND (reference sequence). The CDR3, as DNA: TGTGCCAGTAGTCCCCCGGGACTAGCGGTTCTAGGTTTT. Its translation is CASSPPGLAVLGF.

The gene calls are TRBV10-3 and TRBJ2-1; 9 nucleotides line up with TRBD2. The CDR3 length is 13 residues. Per the germline V gene, CDR1 is ENHRY and CDR2 is SYGVKD. V was pared by 11 bases and J by 5 bases, with 7 bases of the junction left unmatched. The CDR3 region is CASLAGKNNEQFF. CDR3 coding DNA: TGTGCCTCTCTAGCGGGGAAGAACAATGAGCAGTTCTTC.

The chain recombines TRBV5-1 with TRBJ2-1; the match to TRBD2 covers 10 bases. Unmatched junction bases numbered 5, after V lost 0 bases and J lost 8 bases. This CDR3 is built from 15 residues. The germline gives CDR1 SGHRS, CDR2 YFSETQ. This CDR3 is CASSLVASGGDEQFF. CDR3 coding DNA: TGCGCCAGCAGCTTGGTCGCTAGCGGGGGTGATGAGCAGTTCTTC.

This clone occurred a few times. The same CDR3 is also encoded by other DNA sequences in this sample. The chain couples TRBV7-9 to TRBJ2-7, with 8 bases that match TRBD2. This CDR3 has 13 amino acids. The V and J ends lost 1 base and 6 bases, in that order; junction bases with no gene match: 2. CDR1 and CDR2 from the germline V gene are SEHNR and FQNEAQ (reference sequence). In nucleotides, the CDR3 is TGTGCCAGCAGCTTAGGTCGGGGGGGCGAGCAGTACTTC. It encodes CASSLGRGGEQYF.

The chain carries TRBV6-1 and TRBJ2-7; tentatively, D is TRBD2 (7 bases). The CDR3 has 15 residues. The germline CDR1 and CDR2 sequences are MNHNS and SASEGT. V was trimmed by 2 bases and J by 1 base, leaving 12 bases between them. CDR3 in amino acids: CASSEHREGSYEQYV. CDR3 DNA sequence: TGTGCCAGCAGTGAACACAGGGAGGGGTCCTACGAGCAGTACGTC.

V usage is TRBV18 and J usage is TRBJ2-1, with 10 bases matching TRBD2. The CDR3 sequence is 16 residues long. Trimming cost V 2 bases and J 8 bases; bases outside gene matches: 9. CDR1 is KGHSH and CDR2 is LQKENI in the germline V gene. CDR3 loop: CASSPRSGGALDEQFF. The CDR3, as DNA: TGTGCCAGCTCACCAAGGAGCGGGGGGGCCTTGGATGAGCAGTTCTTC. Variable domain in full (rest from reference TRBV18 and TRBJ2-1): NAGVMQNPRHLVRRRGQEARLRCSPMKGHSHVYWYRQLPEEGLKFMVYLQKENIIDESGMPKERFSAEFPKEGPSILRIQQVVRGDSAAYFCASSPRSGGALDEQFFGPGTRLTVL.

The chain recombines TRBV19 with TRBJ1-1, with a possible D match to TRBD1 (6 bases). V shed 8 bases and J shed 10 bases, with 17 bases lying between them. The CDR3 covers 12 residues. Germline assignment: CDR1 LNHDA and CDR2 SQIVND (reference sequence). The CDR3 DNA follows: TGTGCCAGTCTAACAGGGATTGGGAGAGCTTTCTTT. This gives the protein CASLTGIGRAFF.

V is TRBV10-1 and J is TRBJ2-7; TRBD2 matches 9 bases. CDR1 and CDR2 (germline): WNHNN, SYGVQD (reference sequence). The V and J ends lost 4 bases and 2 bases, in that order; junction bases with no gene match: 6. The CDR3 loop spans 15 amino acids. The CDR3 spells CASSGERGVTYEQYV. Here the CDR3 DNA reads TGCGCCAGCAGTGGGGAGCGGGGGGTCACCTACGAGCAGTACGTC.

In this sample, this clone turned up a few times. The chain couples TRBV7-7 to TRBJ2-2, with 7 bases aligning to TRBD2. CDR1 and CDR2 (germline): SSHAT, FNYEAQ (reference sequence). V dropped 5 bases and J dropped 4; count of bases not matched to a gene: 13. The length of the CDR3 is 17 residues. CDR3: CASSVDYMGGGTGELFF. Here the CDR3 DNA reads TGTGCCAGCAGCGTCGACTATATGGGCGGGGGCACCGGGGAGCTGTTTTTT. The entire variable domain, with the rest obtained from reference TRBV7-7 and TRBJ2-2, is as follows: GAGVSQSPRYKVTKRGQDVTLRCDPISSHATLYWYQQALGQGPEFLTYFNYEAQPDKSGLPSDRFSAERPEGSISTLTIQRTEQRDSAMYRCASSVDYMGGGTGELFFGEGSRLTVL.

This chain connects TRBV18 to TRBJ2-2; D possibly corresponds to TRBD1 (5 bases). The CDR3 covers 15 residues. The V gene lost 1 base and the J gene lost 1 base, with 7 bases spanning the gap. CDR1 is KGHSH, CDR2 LQKENI, per germline. The CDR3 bases are TGTGCCAGCTCACCACTTCAGGGGAACACCGGGGAGCTGTTTTTT. Protein sequence: CASSPLQGNTGELFF.

The sample holds a few counts of this clone. This chain uses TRBV5-1 with TRBJ2-5; perhaps TRBD1 as D (6 bases). Germline CDR1 reads SGHRS; CDR2 reads YFSETQ. V gave up 3 bases and J gave up 3 bases, with 15 bases separating them. The CDR3 covers 15 residues. CDR3 in DNA: TGCGCCAGCAGCTCAGGGGTCGCTTCTGAAGAGACCCAGTACTTC. This encodes CASSSGVASEETQYF.

V usage is TRBV6-5 and J usage is TRBJ2-2, with D hard to call. The CDR3 sequence is 13 residues long. V was trimmed by 10 bases and J by 3 bases, leaving 12 bases between them. Germline V CDR1 and CDR2: MNHEY, SVGAGI. This chain's CDR3 is CATLEAHTGELFF. For the CDR3, the DNA is TGTGCCACCCTCGAGGCGCACACCGGGGAGCTGTTTTTT.

The chain is built from TRBV28 and TRBJ1-6; TRBD1 matches 7 bases. The junction had 6 bases not matched to a gene; V was cut back by 3 bases and J by 7 bases. This CDR3 contains 15 residues. From germline, CDR1 is MDHEN and CDR2 SYDVKM. CDR3 sequence reads: CASSFPGQENSPLHF. The CDR3 nucleotides are TGTGCCAGCAGTTTCCCCGGACAGGAGAATTCACCCCTCCACTTT.

CDR3 amino acids: CASSSGENYGYTF. Here the CDR3 DNA reads TGTGCCAGCAGTTCAGGGGAAAACTATGGCTACACCTTC. The V and J genes are TRBV12-3 or TRBV12-4 and TRBJ1-2, with D tentatively TRBD1 (6 bases). V lost 4 bases to trimming and J lost 2 bases, with 8 bases between them. The CDR3 has 13 amino acids.

Turning to this clone: With only one base between it and a far larger clone, this is likely a read error. In the same sample, other DNA sequences code for this CDR3. The rearrangement uses TRBV7-6 and TRBJ2-3, with 9 bases lining up with TRBD2. This CDR3 region has 15 residues. Germline V gene lookup returns CDR1 SGHVS and CDR2 FNYEAQ. With 3 bases clipped from V and 5 bases from J, the junction kept 6 bases outside the gene matches. This chain's CDR3 is CASSFAGGGGDTQYF. The CDR3 DNA is TGTGCCAGCAGCTTCGCGGGCGGGGGGGGAGATACGCAGTATTTT.

This clone was seen only a few times. This sample also contains other DNA sequences that code for the same CDR3. This chain joins TRBV14 and TRBJ1-2, with TRBD1 matching over 8 bases. Germline CDR1 reads SGHDN; CDR2 reads FVKESK. This CDR3 has 13 residues. The junction had 3 bases not matched to a gene; V was cut back by 1 base and J by 8 bases. For the CDR3, the DNA is TGTGCCAGCAGCCAAGGACAGGGGTACGGCTACACCTTC. It yields the protein CASSQGQGYGYTF.

The chain couples TRBV19 to TRBJ2-3; 12 bases map to TRBD2. The CDR3 is 18 residues long. V lost 7 bases to trimming and J lost 4 bases; unmatched junction nucleotides: 15. The germline V gene has CDR1 LNHDA and CDR2 SQIVND (reference sequence). CDR3 sequence (DNA): TGTGCCAGTAAACGACTAGCGGGGGCCCCGGGTACAGCAGATACGCAGTATTTT. Amino acid sequence: CASKRLAGAPGTADTQYF.

The gene calls are TRBV28 and TRBJ1-2, with 7 bases matching TRBD1. CDR1 and CDR2 from the germline V gene are MDHEN and SYDVKM. This CDR3 region has 16 residues. Trimming took 4 bases from V and 3 from J; bases not matched to a gene: 11. The CDR3 DNA is TGTGCCAGCAGTTCTTTCCCCCCGGGACAGCACTATGGCTACACCTTC. Translated, it gives CASSSFPPGQHYGYTF.

V and J are TRBV27 and TRBJ1-5; D is possibly TRBD1 (5 bases). The CDR3 extends over 13 amino acids. CDR1 is MNHEY, CDR2 SMNVEV, per germline (reference sequence). V was clipped by 3 bases and J by 4 bases, with 7 bases between them. In DNA form, the CDR3 reads TGTGCCAGCAGTTTGCGGGGGAATCAGCCCCAGCATTTT. Translating gives CASSLRGNQPQHF.

The chain combines TRBV7-8 with TRBJ2-6; maybe TRBD2 (5 bases). Trimming left V 5 bases short and J 1 base short, with 9 bases between. Germline CDR1 SGHVS, CDR2 FQNEAQ. The CDR3 has 15 amino acids. This chain's CDR3 is CASSRGGSGANVLTF. DNA for the CDR3: TGTGCCAGCAGCCGAGGCGGGTCTGGGGCCAACGTCCTGACTTTC.

This sequence joins TRBV24-1 and TRBJ1-1; no definite D call. V was shortened by 7 bases and J by 0 bases, with 8 bases between the two germline ends. The CDR3 runs 13 residues. Germline loops: CDR1 KGHDR, CDR2 SFDVKD. The CDR3 DNA reads TGTGCCACCAGGGGCCCTCTGAACACTGAAGCTTTCTTT. It yields the protein CATRGPLNTEAFF.

The genes are TRBV21-1 and TRBJ1-1; the table's D call, TRBD1, was not checked against the DNA. TRBV21-1 is labeled a pseudogene. This CDR3 comprises 16 residues. CDR3 DNA sequence: TGTGCCAGCAGCAAAGCGAGGGACAGTAAAAACACTGAAGCTTTCTTT. This sequence encodes CASSKARDSKNTEAFF.

The chain is built from TRBV7-9 and TRBJ2-1, with 12 bases identical to TRBD2. The germline gives CDR1 SEHNR, CDR2 FQNEAQ (reference sequence). This CDR3 is 15 amino acids long. J lost 6 bases, V lost 3 bases, and 3 bases had no gene match. The CDR3, as DNA: TGTGCCAGCAGCTTGGCTAGCGGGGGGGCCAATGAGCAGTTCTTC. It codes for CASSLASGGANEQFF. Combining the CDR3 with reference TRBV7-9 and TRBJ2-1 gives the whole variable domain DTGVSQNPRHKITKRGQNVTFRCDPISEHNRLYWYRQTLGQGPEFLTYFQNEAQLEKSRLLSDRFSAERPKGSFSTLEIQRTEQGDSAMYLCASSLASGGANEQFFGPGTRLTVL.

The chain employs TRBV5-6 and TRBJ1-6; 10 bases are shared with TRBD1. The CDR3 has 18 residues. Trimming took 0 bases from V and 4 from J; bases not matched to a gene: 7. CDR1 is SGHDT, CDR2 YYEEEE, per germline. CDR3 in amino acids: CASSLAWTGGRYNSPLHF. CDR3 nucleotides: TGTGCCAGCAGCTTGGCCTGGACAGGGGGGAGGTATAATTCACCCCTCCACTTT. Complete variable domain (other parts from reference TRBV5-6 and TRBJ1-6): DAGVTQSPTHLIKTRGQQVTLRCSPKSGHDTVSWYQQALGQGPQFIFQYYEEEERQRGNFPDRFSGHQFPNYSSELNVNALLLGDSALYLCASSLAWTGGRYNSPLHFGNGTRLTVT.

The chain combines TRBV6-5 with TRBJ2-5, with D possibly being TRBD2 (6 bases). The CDR3 runs 13 residues. Trimming pared 7 bases from V and 2 bases from J, leaving 11 bases between. Germline V gives CDR1 MNHEY, CDR2 SVGAGI. The CDR3 region has the DNA TGTGCCAGCACAGCGCGGGGTCAAGAGACCCAGTACTTC. Translated, it gives CASTARGQETQYF.

The chain links TRBV7-9 to TRBJ2-5, with TRBD1 matching over 7 bases. The ends lost 2 bases at V and 2 bases at J; junction bases unmatched: 11. The germline CDR1 and CDR2 sequences are SEHNR and FQNEAQ (reference sequence). The CDR3 extends over 17 amino acids. This CDR3 reads CASSLSPGQSGQETQYF. CDR3 DNA sequence: TGTGCCAGCAGCTTAAGCCCGGGACAGTCGGGGCAAGAGACCCAGTACTTC.

The gene calls are TRBV10-2 and TRBJ1-4; D possibly corresponds to TRBD1 (6 bases). The V gene's germline CDR1 is WSHSY and CDR2 SAAADI. V lost 0 bases and J 5 bases, leaving 13 bases between the germline ends. The CDR3 is made up of 16 amino acids. The CDR3 region is CASSESMGGRNEKLFF. The DNA of the CDR3 is TGCGCCAGCAGTGAGTCGATGGGGGGGCGAAATGAAAAACTGTTTTTT.

In DNA form, the CDR3 reads TGTGCCAGCATGAGACTAGCGGGGTTAAACCAAGAGACCCAGTACTTC. Translating gives CASMRLAGLNQETQYF. The chain has TRBV2 and TRBJ2-5; TRBD2 aligns across 11 bases. V was clipped by 7 bases and J by 0 bases; unmatched bases: 7. In germline, CDR1 is SNHLY, CDR2 FYNNEI. The CDR3 loop spans 16 amino acids.

This rearrangement joins TRBV7-8 to TRBJ2-1, with D maybe TRBD1 (5 bases). From germline, CDR1 is SGHVS and CDR2 FQNEAQ. This CDR3 is built from 16 residues. Deletions cut 0 bases from V and 5 bases from J, with 14 bases between. The CDR3 reads CASSLAEWGRNNEQFF. The CDR3 DNA reads TGTGCCAGCAGCTTAGCGGAGTGGGGCCGGAACAATGAGCAGTTCTTC.